This T cell receptor beta chain is from a study of post-analysis software for immune sequencing data. Overall study findings and caveats: There was significantly lower normalized Chao1 diversity in multiple sclerosis patients than in controls. Patients had higher frequencies than controls of five or six TRBV segments, including TRBV5-6, TRBV5-1 and TRBV20-1.

The germline V gene encodes CDR1 SQVTM and CDR2 ANQGSEA. Trimming took 4 bases from V and 2 from J, leaving 15 bases between them. The CDR3 is made up of 14 amino acids. Concerning this clonotype itself: Its matching antigen is unknown.

Unique molecular identifiers were built into the TCR beta cDNA libraries. From the PCR reads, TCRdb called clonotypes with MiXCR, one entry per CDR3 protein. The sample has a few hundred thousand distinct CDR3 sequences; 30% to 45% are singletons. Sequenced material: blood. The receptor's source is a girl aged 10 to 17 with multiple sclerosis. The rearrangement links TRBV29-1 to TRBJ2-7, with TRBD1 as a possible D gene (6 bases). This CDR3 reads CSVGPHRAPYEQYF. The DNA for the CDR3 is TGCAGCGTTGGCCCACACAGGGCTCCCTACGAGCAGTACTTC.